The rows below give T cell receptor beta chains drawn from one sample of a study of T cells in Graves' hyperthyroidism and ophthalmopathy. Each CDR3 protein gets one entry after TCRdb re-called the multiplex PCR reads with MiXCR. This table has fewer than 700,000 distinct CDR3 sequences, 15% to 20% appearing once. The sample was blood. These receptors all stem from a woman aged 25 to 39 with Graves' hyperthyroidism. The CDR3 runs from the conserved cysteine through the conserved F or W. The order of the fields is D gene, clone size, J gene, V gene, CDR3 protein, CDR3 DNA. A D gene is named only where the DNA matches it firmly. Only part of the rows carry a size: once, few, many, or a class if the clone is expanded.

>TRBD1|many|TRBJ2-1|TRBV30
CAWSEDRAVGNEQFF
TGTGCCTGGAGTGAGGACAGGGCGGTTGGCAATGAGCAGTTCTTC
>TRBD1|many|TRBJ2-4|TRBV7-2
CASSHRDSKNIQYF
TGTGCCAGCAGTCATAGGGACAGTAAAAACATTCAGTACTTC
>NA|NA|TRBJ1-4|TRBV9
CASSDPREGGGKKLFF
TGTGCCAGCAGCGACCCCCGGGAGGGGGGGGGAAAAAAACTGTTTTTT
>NA|many|TRBJ1-6|TRBV12-3/TRBV12-4
CASSRQNHSPLHF
TGTGCCAGCAGTCGACAGAACCATTCACCCCTCCACTTT
>NA|few|TRBJ2-1|TRBV6-4
CASSGYLGERNEQFF
TGTGCCAGCAGTGGTTACCTCGGGGAGAGGAATGAGCAGTTCTTC
>NA|NA|TRBJ2-7|TRBV15
CATSREGKTYEQYF
TGTGCCACCAGCAGAGAGGGTAAAACCTACGAGCAGTACTTC
>NA|many|TRBJ2-3|TRBV7-2
CASSFKRVTDTQYF
TGTGCCAGCAGCTTTAAGCGGGTGACAGATACGCAGTATTTT
>NA|NA|TRBJ2-2|TRBV24-1
CATNGRGNTGELFF
TGTGCCACCAACGGCAGGGGCAACACCGGGGAGCTGTTTTTT
>NA|NA|TRBJ1-1|TRBV19
CASSSGSTSDLNTEAFF
TGTGCCAGTAGTAGTGGGAGCACGTCGGACCTGAACACTGAAGCTTTCTTT
>TRBD1|many|TRBJ1-1|TRBV28
CAIHGTDSMNTEAFF
TGTGCCATCCACGGGACAGATTCAATGAACACTGAAGCTTTCTTT
>NA|few|TRBJ2-7|TRBV30
CAWSSWGNGPSYEQYF
TGTGCCTGGAGCAGTTGGGGTAATGGCCCTTCCTACGAGCAGTACTTC
>TRBD2|NA|TRBJ2-2|TRBV10-2
CASTPTSGSAGELFF
TGCGCCAGTACCCCGACTAGCGGGAGTGCCGGGGAGCTGTTTTTT
>TRBD1|NA|TRBJ1-3|TRBV6-1
CASSDRDSFSGNTIYF
TGTGCCAGCAGTGATCGGGACAGTTTCTCTGGAAACACCATATATTTT
>TRBD1|many|TRBJ2-3|TRBV12-3/TRBV12-4
CASSRTGVIEADTQYF
TGTGCCAGCAGTCGGACAGGGGTTATAGAAGCAGATACGCAGTATTTT
>NA|many|TRBJ2-7|TRBV28
CANSFVVGIGNEQYF
TGTGCCAACAGTTTCGTCGTGGGAATCGGAAACGAGCAGTACTTC
>TRBD1|NA|TRBJ2-6|TRBV10-3
CAISNLGQGVSSGANVLTF
TGTGCCATCAGCAACCTCGGACAGGGGGTTTCCTCTGGGGCCAACGTCCTGACTTTC